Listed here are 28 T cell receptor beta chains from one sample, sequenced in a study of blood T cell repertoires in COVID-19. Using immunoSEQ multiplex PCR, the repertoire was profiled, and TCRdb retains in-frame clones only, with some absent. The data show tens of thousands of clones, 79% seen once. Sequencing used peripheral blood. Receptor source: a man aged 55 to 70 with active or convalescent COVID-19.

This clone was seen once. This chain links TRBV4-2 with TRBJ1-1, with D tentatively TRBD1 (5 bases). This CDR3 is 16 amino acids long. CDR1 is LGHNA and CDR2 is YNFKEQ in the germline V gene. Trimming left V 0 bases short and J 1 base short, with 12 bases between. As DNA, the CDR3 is TGTGCCAGCAGCCAAGACGCGGACACAAGGAACACTGAAGCTTTCTTT. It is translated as CASSQDADTRNTEAFF.

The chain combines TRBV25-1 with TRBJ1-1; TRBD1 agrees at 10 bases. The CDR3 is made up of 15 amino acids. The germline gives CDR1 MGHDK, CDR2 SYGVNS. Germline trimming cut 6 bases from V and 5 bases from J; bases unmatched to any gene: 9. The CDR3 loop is CASSPPGQGGTEAFF. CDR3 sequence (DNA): TGTGCCAGCAGCCCCCCAGGACAGGGGGGAACTGAAGCTTTCTTT.

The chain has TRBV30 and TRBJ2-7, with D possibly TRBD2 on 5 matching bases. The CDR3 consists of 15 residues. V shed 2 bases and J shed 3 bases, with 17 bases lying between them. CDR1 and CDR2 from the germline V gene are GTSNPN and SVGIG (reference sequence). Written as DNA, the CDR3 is TGTGCCTGGAGTCCACCTCCGACGGGGAACTACGAGCAGTACTTC. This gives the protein CAWSPPPTGNYEQYF.

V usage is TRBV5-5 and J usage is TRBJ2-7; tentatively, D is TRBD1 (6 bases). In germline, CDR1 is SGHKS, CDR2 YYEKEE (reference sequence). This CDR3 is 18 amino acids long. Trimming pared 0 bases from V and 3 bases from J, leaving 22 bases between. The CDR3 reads CASSLVAGAPTLYYEQYF. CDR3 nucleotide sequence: TGTGCCAGCAGCTTGGTGGCAGGGGCCCCCACCCTTTACTACGAGCAGTACTTC.

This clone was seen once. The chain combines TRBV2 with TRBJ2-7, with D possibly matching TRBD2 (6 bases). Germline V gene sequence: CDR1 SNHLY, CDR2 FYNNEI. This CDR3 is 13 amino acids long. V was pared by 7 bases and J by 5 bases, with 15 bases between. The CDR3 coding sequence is TGTGCCAGCACTCGGGGGACCCCCCACGAGCAGTACTTC. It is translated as CASTRGTPHEQYF. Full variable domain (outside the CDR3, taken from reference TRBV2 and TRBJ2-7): EPEVTQTPSHQVTQMGQEVILRCVPISNHLYFYWYRQILGQKVEFLVSFYNNEISEKSEIFDDQFSVERPDGSNFTLKIRSTKLEDSAMYFCASTRGTPHEQYFGPGTRLTVT.

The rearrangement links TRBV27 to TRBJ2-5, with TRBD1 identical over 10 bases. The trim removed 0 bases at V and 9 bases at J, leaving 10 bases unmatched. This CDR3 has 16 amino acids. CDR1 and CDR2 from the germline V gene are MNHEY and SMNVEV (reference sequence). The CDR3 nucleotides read TGTGCCAGCAGTTTATCTGCGGGACAGGGGTTGGGGGCCCAGTACTTC. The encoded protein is CASSLSAGQGLGAQYF.

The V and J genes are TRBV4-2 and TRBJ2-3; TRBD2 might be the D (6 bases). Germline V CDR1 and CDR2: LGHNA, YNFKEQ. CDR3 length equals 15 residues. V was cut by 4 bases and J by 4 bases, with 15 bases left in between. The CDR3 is CASSPRGGGADTQYF. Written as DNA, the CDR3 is TGTGCCAGCAGCCCTCGCGGAGGAGGGGCAGATACGCAGTATTTT.

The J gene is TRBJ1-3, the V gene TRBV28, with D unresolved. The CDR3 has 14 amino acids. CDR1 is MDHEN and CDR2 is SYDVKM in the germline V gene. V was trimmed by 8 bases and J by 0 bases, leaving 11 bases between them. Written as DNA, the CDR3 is TGTGCCAGCGGGTCGGGGTCCTCTGGAAACACCATATATTTT. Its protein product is CASGSGSSGNTIYF.

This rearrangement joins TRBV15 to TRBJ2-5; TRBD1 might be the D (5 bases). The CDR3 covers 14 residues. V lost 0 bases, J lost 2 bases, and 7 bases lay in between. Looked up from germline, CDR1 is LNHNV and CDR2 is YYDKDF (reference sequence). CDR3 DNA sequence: TGTGCCACCAGCAGAGACAGGGTTCAAGAGACCCAGTACTTC. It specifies CATSRDRVQETQYF.

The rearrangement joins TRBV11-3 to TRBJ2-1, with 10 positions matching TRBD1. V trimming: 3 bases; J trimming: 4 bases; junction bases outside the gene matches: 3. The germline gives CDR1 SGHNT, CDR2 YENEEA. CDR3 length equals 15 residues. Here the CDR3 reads CASSFDRGPYNEQFF. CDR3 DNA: TGTGCCAGCAGCTTTGACAGGGGGCCGTACAATGAGCAGTTCTTC.

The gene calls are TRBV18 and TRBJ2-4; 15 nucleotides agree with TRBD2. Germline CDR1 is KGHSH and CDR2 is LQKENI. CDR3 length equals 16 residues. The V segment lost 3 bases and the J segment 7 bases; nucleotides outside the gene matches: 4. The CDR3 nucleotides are TGTGCCAGCTCACCCGGACTAGCGGGGGGGGTTAACATTCAGTACTTC. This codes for CASSPGLAGGVNIQYF.

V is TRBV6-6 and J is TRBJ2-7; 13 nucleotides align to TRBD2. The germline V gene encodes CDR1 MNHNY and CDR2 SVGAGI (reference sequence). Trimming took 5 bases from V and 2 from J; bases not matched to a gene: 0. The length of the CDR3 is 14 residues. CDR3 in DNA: TGTGCCAGCAGTACTAGCGGGGGGGCCTACGAGCAGTACTTC. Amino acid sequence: CASSTSGGAYEQYF.

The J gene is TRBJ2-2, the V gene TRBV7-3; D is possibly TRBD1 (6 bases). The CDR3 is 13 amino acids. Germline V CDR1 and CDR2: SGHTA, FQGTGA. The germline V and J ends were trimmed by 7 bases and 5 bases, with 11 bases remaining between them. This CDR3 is CASTPGVTGELFF. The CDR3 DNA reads TGTGCCAGCACCCCAGGGGTTACCGGGGAGCTGTTTTTT. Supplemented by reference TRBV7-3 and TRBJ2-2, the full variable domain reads GAGVSQTPSNKVTEKGKYVELRCDPISGHTALYWYRQSLGQGPEFLIYFQGTGAADDSGLPNDRFFAVRPEGSVSTLKIQRTERGDSAVYLCASTPGVTGELFFGEGSRLTVL.

Here the CDR3 reads CSVSRAYEQYF. CDR3 nucleotide sequence: TGCAGCGTTAGTCGAGCCTACGAGCAGTACTTC. This chain uses TRBV29-1 with TRBJ2-7; unclear D gene. The V gene lost 5 bases and the J gene lost 2 bases, with 7 bases spanning the gap. CDR3 size: 11 residues. Germline V gene data show CDR1 as SQVTM and CDR2 as ANQGSEA.

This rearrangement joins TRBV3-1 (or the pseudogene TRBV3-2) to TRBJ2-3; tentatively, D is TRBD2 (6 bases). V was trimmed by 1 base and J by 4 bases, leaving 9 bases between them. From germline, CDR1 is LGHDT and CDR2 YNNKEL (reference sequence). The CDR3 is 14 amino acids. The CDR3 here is CASSQAGEADTQYF. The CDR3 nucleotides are TGTGCCAGCAGCCAAGCGGGGGAGGCAGATACGCAGTATTTT.

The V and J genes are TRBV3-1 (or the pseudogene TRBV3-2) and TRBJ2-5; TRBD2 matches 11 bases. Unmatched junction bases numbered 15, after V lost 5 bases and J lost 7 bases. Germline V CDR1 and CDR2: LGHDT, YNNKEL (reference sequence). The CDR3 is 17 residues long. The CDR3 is CASSEGLAAALAGTQYF. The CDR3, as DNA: TGTGCCAGCAGCGAGGGACTAGCGGCAGCCTTAGCGGGGACCCAGTACTTC.

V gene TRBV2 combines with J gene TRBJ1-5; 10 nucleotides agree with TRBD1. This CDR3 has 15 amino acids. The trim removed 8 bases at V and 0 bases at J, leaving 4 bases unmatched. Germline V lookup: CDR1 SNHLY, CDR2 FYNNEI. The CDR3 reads CASGWTGGSNQPQHF. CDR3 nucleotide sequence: TGTGCCAGCGGCTGGACAGGGGGTAGCAATCAGCCCCAGCATTTT. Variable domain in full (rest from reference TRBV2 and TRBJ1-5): EPEVTQTPSHQVTQMGQEVILRCVPISNHLYFYWYRQILGQKVEFLVSFYNNEISEKSEIFDDQFSVERPDGSNFTLKIRSTKLEDSAMYFCASGWTGGSNQPQHFGDGTRLSIL.

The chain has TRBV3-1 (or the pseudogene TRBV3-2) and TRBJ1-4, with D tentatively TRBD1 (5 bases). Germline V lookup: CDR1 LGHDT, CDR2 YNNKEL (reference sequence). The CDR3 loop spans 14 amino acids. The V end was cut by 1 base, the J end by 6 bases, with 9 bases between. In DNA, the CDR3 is TGTGCCAGCAGCCAAGCGGGGGTTCATGAAAAACTGTTTTTT. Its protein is CASSQAGVHEKLFF.

CDR3 region: CASSLVGLSEAFF. The CDR3 coding sequence is TGTGCCAGCAGCTTAGTGGGACTTTCTGAAGCTTTCTTT. The chain couples TRBV7-9 to TRBJ1-1; possibly TRBD1 for D (5 bases). Germline V CDR1 and CDR2: SEHNR, FQNEAQ (reference sequence). Trimming took off 1 base at V and 6 bases at J, with 9 bases between the two ends. There are 13 residues in the CDR3. The full variable domain, its missing parts supplied by reference TRBV7-9 and TRBJ1-1, is DTGVSQNPRHKITKRGQNVTFRCDPISEHNRLYWYRQTLGQGPEFLTYFQNEAQLEKSRLLSDRFSAERPKGSFSTLEIQRTEQGDSAMYLCASSLVGLSEAFFGQGTRLTVV.

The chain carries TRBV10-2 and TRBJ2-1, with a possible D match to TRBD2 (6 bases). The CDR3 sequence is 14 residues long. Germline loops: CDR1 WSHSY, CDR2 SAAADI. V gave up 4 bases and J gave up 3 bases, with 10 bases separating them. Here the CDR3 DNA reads TGCGCCAGCAGTGGTCTAGCGATCTACAATGAGCAGTTCTTC. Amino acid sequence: CASSGLAIYNEQFF.

The CDR3 sequence is CASSSQGFAEAFF. The DNA for the CDR3 is TGTGCCAGCAGCTCCCAGGGTTTCGCTGAAGCTTTCTTT. The chain uses TRBV7-2 and TRBJ1-1, with a possible D match to TRBD1 (5 bases). Germline V lookup: CDR1 SGHTA, CDR2 FQGNSA. Trimming took 4 bases from V and 6 from J, leaving 12 bases between them. The CDR3 runs 13 residues. Looking up the rest from reference TRBV7-2 and TRBJ1-1 gives the full variable domain: GAGVSQSPSNKVTEKGKDVELRCDPISGHTALYWYRQSLGQGLEFLIYFQGNSAPDKSGLPSDRFSAERTGGSVSTLTIQRTQQEDSAVYLCASSSQGFAEAFFGQGTRLTVV.

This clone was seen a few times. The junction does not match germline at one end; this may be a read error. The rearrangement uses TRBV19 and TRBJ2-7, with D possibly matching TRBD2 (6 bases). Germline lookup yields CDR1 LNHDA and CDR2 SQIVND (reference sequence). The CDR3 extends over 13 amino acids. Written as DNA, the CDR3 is TGTGCCAGTGGTATTGGCACTGGAGGGGAGCAGTACTTC. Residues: CASGIGTGGEQYF.

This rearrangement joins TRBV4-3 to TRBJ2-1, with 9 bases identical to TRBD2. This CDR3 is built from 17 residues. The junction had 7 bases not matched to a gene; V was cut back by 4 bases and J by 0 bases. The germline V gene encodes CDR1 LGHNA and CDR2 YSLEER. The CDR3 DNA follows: TGCGCCAGCAGCCGGTATAGCGGGGGTAGCTCCTACAATGAGCAGTTCTTC. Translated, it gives CASSRYSGGSSYNEQFF.

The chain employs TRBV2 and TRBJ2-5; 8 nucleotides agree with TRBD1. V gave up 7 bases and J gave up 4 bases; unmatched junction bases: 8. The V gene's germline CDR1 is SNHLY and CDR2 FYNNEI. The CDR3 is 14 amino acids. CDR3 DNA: TGTGCCAGCAAAGACGGACAGGGTGGAGAGACCCAGTACTTC. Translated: CASKDGQGGETQYF.

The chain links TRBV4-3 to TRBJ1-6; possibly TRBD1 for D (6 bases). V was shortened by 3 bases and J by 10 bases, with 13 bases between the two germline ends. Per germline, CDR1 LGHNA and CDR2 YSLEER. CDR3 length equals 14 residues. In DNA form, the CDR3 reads TGCGCCAGCAGCCACGGACAGACTGGGTCACCCCTCCACTTT. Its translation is CASSHGQTGSPLHF.

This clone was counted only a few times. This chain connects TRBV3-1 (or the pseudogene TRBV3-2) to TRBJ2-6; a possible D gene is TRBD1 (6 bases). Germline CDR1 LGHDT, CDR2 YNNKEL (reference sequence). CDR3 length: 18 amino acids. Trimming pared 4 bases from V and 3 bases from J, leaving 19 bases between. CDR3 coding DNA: TGTGCCAGCAGCCCCCCACAGGGTAATATTTATGGGGCCAACGTCCTGACTTTC. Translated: CASSPPQGNIYGANVLTF.

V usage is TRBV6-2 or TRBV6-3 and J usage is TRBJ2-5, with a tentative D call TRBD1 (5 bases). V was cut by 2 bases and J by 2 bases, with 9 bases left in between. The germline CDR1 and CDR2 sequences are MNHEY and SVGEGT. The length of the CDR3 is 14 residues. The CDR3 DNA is TGTGCCAGCAGTTACGGGGCAGAACAAGAGACCCAGTACTTC. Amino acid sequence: CASSYGAEQETQYF.

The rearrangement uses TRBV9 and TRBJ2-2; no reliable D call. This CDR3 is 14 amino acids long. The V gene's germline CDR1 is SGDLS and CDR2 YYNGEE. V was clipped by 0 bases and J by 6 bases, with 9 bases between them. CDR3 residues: CASSVARAAGELFF. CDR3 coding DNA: TGTGCCAGCAGCGTAGCCCGTGCGGCCGGGGAGCTGTTTTTT. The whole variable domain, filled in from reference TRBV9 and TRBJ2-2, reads DSGVTQTPKHLITATGQRVTLRCSPRSGDLSVYWYQQSLDQGLQFLIQYYNGEERAKGNILERFSAQQFPDLHSELNLSSLELGDSALYFCASSVARAAGELFFGEGSRLTVL.